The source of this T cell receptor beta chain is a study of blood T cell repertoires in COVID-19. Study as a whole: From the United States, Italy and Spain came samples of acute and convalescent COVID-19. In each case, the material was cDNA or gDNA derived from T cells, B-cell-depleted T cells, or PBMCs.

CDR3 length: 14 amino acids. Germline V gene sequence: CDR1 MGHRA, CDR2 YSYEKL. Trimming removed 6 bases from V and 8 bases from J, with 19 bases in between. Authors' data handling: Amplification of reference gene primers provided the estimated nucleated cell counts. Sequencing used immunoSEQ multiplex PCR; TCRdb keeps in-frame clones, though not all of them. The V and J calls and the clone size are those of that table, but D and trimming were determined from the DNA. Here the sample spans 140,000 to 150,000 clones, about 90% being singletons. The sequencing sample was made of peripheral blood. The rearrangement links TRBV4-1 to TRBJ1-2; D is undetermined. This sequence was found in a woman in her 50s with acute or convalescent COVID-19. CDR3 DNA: TGCGCCAGCAGTCTCGCGTGGACTGAGGTCGGCTACACCTTC. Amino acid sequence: CASSLAWTEVGYTF.